The clone carrying this T cell receptor (beta chain) has more than one count but fewer than ten. Its target is unknown. Every donor gave roughly 9.2 milliliters of peripheral blood. The sample belongs to a study of blood T cells in healthy people across ages. Study at large: Per two T cells, template switching captured roughly one barcoded beta molecule. Study results and caveats: Underestimates were what the diversity estimates from one million T cells were considered to be. Long-lived donors carried more naive CD4+ cells and greater diversity than aged donors.

CDR3 size: 14 residues. Germline-derived CDR1 and CDR2 are MNHEY and SMNVEV (reference sequence). The V end lost 0 bases, the J end lost 4 bases, and 9 bases lay between the germline ends. The authors ran a second PCR of roughly 6 to 12 cycles using a sample-barcoded 5' primer and a J-beta primer mix. TCRdb re-derived calls from the 5' RACE reads in MiXCR, one entry per CDR3 protein. Here the sample spans under 1 million distinct CDR3 sequences, about 42% being singletons. Sequencing was performed on blood. This clonotype originated in a man in his sixties in good health. J is TRBJ1-2 and V is TRBV27; no clear D. The DNA of the CDR3 is TGTGCCAGCAGTTTATCCCCGGGCCTCTATGGCTACACCTTC. Encoded protein: CASSLSPGLYGYTF.